Below, 15 T cell receptor beta chains from the same sample are listed, as sequenced in a study of human T cells and chemical hapten exposure. A single record per CDR3 protein comes from TCRdb applying MiXCR to the RACE reads. The sample yields 110,000 to 150,000 distinct CDR3 sequences, around 11% seen once. As to time point: patch test 2, 6 weeks after DPC sensitization. Sample treatment: therapeutic diphenylcyclopropenone sensitization with weekly scalp DPC. This specimen consisted of whole blood, obtained in connection with sensitization to the hapten diphenylcyclopropenone (DPC). These receptors were taken from a woman aged 45-60 years with alopecia areata. Some clones in this sample may be carry-over from other donors' samples.

V gene TRBV12-3 or TRBV12-4 combines with J gene TRBJ1-1; D remains ambiguous. Trimming pared 6 bases from V and 8 bases from J, leaving 13 bases between. CDR3 length equals 12 residues. Here the CDR3 reads CASSSSSLEAFF. In nucleotides, the CDR3 is TGTGCCAGCAGCTCATCATCCTTAGAAGCTTTCTTT.

The chain recombines TRBV2 with TRBJ2-5; D not resolved. Germline assignment: CDR1 SNHLY and CDR2 FYNNEI. CDR3 length: 15 residues. Trimming took off 6 bases at V and 2 bases at J, with 16 bases between the two ends. CDR3 nucleotide sequence: TGTGCCAGCAGGCTGCAGACCCTATCACAAGAGACCCAGTACTTC. Protein sequence: CASRLQTLSQETQYF.

The chain uses TRBV9 and TRBJ1-4; TRBD1 matches at 9 bases. There are 14 residues in the CDR3. Germline V gene data show CDR1 as SGDLS and CDR2 as YYNGEE. J was trimmed by 6 bases and V by 2 bases; bases with no gene match: 2. Here the CDR3 reads CASSVGTGHEKLFF. CDR3 nucleotide sequence: TGTGCCAGCAGCGTCGGGACAGGGCATGAAAAACTGTTTTTT.

This clonotype was counted many times. This chain connects TRBV5-4 to TRBJ1-2; no reliable D call. Germline lookup yields CDR1 SGHNT and CDR2 YYREEE (reference sequence). The V end was cut by 0 bases, the J end by 0 bases, with 9 bases between. The CDR3 sequence is 15 residues long. CDR3 amino acids: CASSLDPRSNYGYTF. In DNA, the CDR3 is TGTGCCAGCAGCTTGGATCCCCGGTCTAACTATGGCTACACCTTC.

The chain recombines TRBV6-2 or TRBV6-3 with TRBJ2-3; 8 bases map to TRBD2. The CDR3 totals 15 residues. Trimming at V came to 8 bases and at J to 0 bases, leaving 7 bases not matched to a gene. Germline assignment: CDR1 MNHEY and CDR2 SVGEGT. In DNA, the CDR3 is TGTGCCAGCCTGAGGAGCGGGAGTAGCACAGATACGCAGTATTTT. Its translation: CASLRSGSSTDTQYF.

The V and J genes are TRBV5-4 and TRBJ1-1; weak D call: TRBD1 (6 bases). The CDR3 spans 16 residues. Germline CDR1 reads SGHNT; CDR2 reads YYREEE (reference sequence). The V end lost 4 bases, the J end lost 1 base, and 17 bases lay between the germline ends. CDR3 region: CASSPRQDLKNTEAFF. For the CDR3, the DNA is TGTGCCAGCAGCCCCCGACAGGATTTGAAGAACACTGAAGCTTTCTTT.

The chain employs TRBV11-3 and TRBJ2-3, with D uncertain. The germline CDR1 and CDR2 sequences are SGHNT and YENEEA. The CDR3 runs to 14 residues. Trimming stripped 2 bases from V and 1 base from J, with 7 bases between. The CDR3 is CASSLSGRTDTQYF. Written as DNA, the CDR3 is TGTGCCAGCAGCTTATCCGGGCGCACAGATACGCAGTATTTT.

This clonotype was counted many times. The chain couples TRBV6-6 to TRBJ1-1, with TRBD1 as a possible D gene (6 bases). The CDR3 has 13 amino acids. Germline V gives CDR1 MNHNY, CDR2 SVGAGI (reference sequence). With 7 bases removed from V and 7 bases from J, the gap between germline ends came to 16 bases. CDR3 residues: CASTLRGEGEAFF. The CDR3 DNA follows: TGTGCCAGCACCCTAAGGGGGGAGGGTGAAGCTTTCTTT.

The table lists this clonotype with a few counts. This sequence joins TRBV11-1 and TRBJ2-5, with D hard to call. This CDR3 has 14 amino acids. Germline-derived CDR1 and CDR2 are SGHAT and FQDESV (reference sequence). V lost 1 base, J lost 2 bases, and 8 bases lay in between. The CDR3 here is CASSLEGRQETQYF. CDR3 DNA: TGTGCCAGCAGCTTAGAGGGTCGGCAAGAGACCCAGTACTTC.

With respect to this clonotype: It is likely a read error, because the conserved phenylalanine at the end of the CDR3 is missing. The V gene is TRBV14, the J gene TRBJ2-7; D is ambiguous. CDR1 and CDR2 (germline): SGHDN, FVKESK. The CDR3 loop spans 12 amino acids. Trimming removed 4 bases at V and 7 bases at J, with 11 bases between. The CDR3 is CASSPTPWEQYL. CDR3 nucleotide sequence: TGTGCCAGCAGCCCAACCCCCTGGGAGCAGTACCTC.

This clonotype occurred many times. J is TRBJ2-7 and V is TRBV4-2; D tentatively reads TRBD1 or TRBD2 (5 bases each). CDR3 length: 16 residues. Germline CDR1 and CDR2: LGHNA and YNFKEQ. Trimming left V 1 base short and J 9 bases short, with 22 bases between. CDR3 coding DNA: TGTGCCAGCAGCCAAGCCCGGGACGGATTTGGGTATGGGCAGTACTTC. As protein: CASSQARDGFGYGQYF.

The chain is built from TRBV28 and TRBJ1-2; TRBD1 is a possible D gene (5 bases). Between the trimmed V and J ends, which lost 3 bases and 4 bases, there was a span of 15 bases. There are 15 residues in the CDR3. From germline, CDR1 is MDHEN and CDR2 SYDVKM. The CDR3 DNA reads as TGTGCCAGCAGTTTTACCCAGGGCACCCTCTATGGCTACACCTTC. Residues: CASSFTQGTLYGYTF.

The rearrangement links TRBV24-1 to TRBJ2-5; 9 nucleotides align to TRBD2. Trimming removed 6 bases from V and 2 bases from J; junction bases left unmatched: 12. Germline V lookup: CDR1 KGHDR, CDR2 SFDVKD. This CDR3 region has 17 residues. CDR3 sequence: CATSFGLAGSQQETQYF. CDR3 bases: TGTGCCACCAGTTTCGGGCTAGCGGGAAGTCAGCAAGAGACCCAGTACTTC.

This rearrangement joins TRBV2 to TRBJ2-3; D remains ambiguous. This CDR3 spans 16 amino acids. V lost 5 bases and J lost 8, with 23 bases in between. From germline, CDR1 is SNHLY and CDR2 FYNNEI. The chain's CDR3 is CASSPRLVRSISTQYF. The CDR3 coding sequence is TGTGCCAGCAGTCCACGACTCGTCCGCAGTATCAGTACGCAGTATTTT.

The CDR3 DNA reads as TGTGCCAGCAGTTACTCACAAGGGACACCTGACAGAGAGACCCAGTACTTC. Protein: CASSYSQGTPDRETQYF. J is TRBJ2-5 and V is TRBV6-6, with D perhaps matching TRBD1 (6 bases). This CDR3 is built from 17 residues. Germline CDR1 is MNHNY and CDR2 is SVGAGI (reference sequence). V lost 0 bases and J 4 bases, leaving 18 bases between the germline ends.